Reported below is one T cell receptor (beta chain). The sample carries other DNA sequences with the same CDR3. The study counted Cohort 3 donors as recovered given two negative PCRs, clearance, or symptom resolution. These data are taken from a study of blood T cell repertoires in COVID-19. The method was immunoSEQ multiplex PCR; TCRdb's version includes in-frame clones alone and lacks a portion of them. The repertoire holds 200,000 to 250,000 clones, with approximately 90% as singletons. From germline, CDR1 is SGDLS and CDR2 YYNGEE. Trimming cost V 0 bases and J 5 bases; bases outside gene matches: 1. The CDR3 contains 14 residues.

This receptor was obtained from a woman in her 30s who had recovered from COVID-19. The sequenced material came from PBMCs or T cells enriched from blood (not recorded which). The gene calls are TRBV9 and TRBJ2-5, with TRBD2 matching over 10 bases. CDR3 in amino acids: CASSVGLAGETQYF. The CDR3 DNA sequence: TGTGCCAGCAGCGTAGGACTAGCGGGCGAGACCCAGTACTTC.